The 2 T cell receptor beta chains below were found in one sample sequenced in a study of T-cell memory formation after mild COVID-19. TCRdb reprocessed the 5' RACE reads via MiXCR and lists one record per CDR3 protein. The sample holds 400,000 to 500,000 distinct CDR3 sequences, around 20% seen once. The specimen was PBMCs or a T cell subset sorted from them (not recorded which). Receptors originate from an adult woman who had mild COVID-19 (a few samples of this study predate the infection). Cell type and time point are not known.

This clonotype was found a few times. J is TRBJ2-1 and V is TRBV12-3 or TRBV12-4, with 9 bases identical to TRBD2. The CDR3 contains 16 residues. The V and J ends lost 5 bases and 6 bases, in that order; junction bases with no gene match: 11. In nucleotides, the CDR3 is TGTGCCAGCAGTCCTCCCTTGCGGGAGGGCCTCAATGAGCAGTTCTTC. Its translation is CASSPPLREGLNEQFF.

V and J are TRBV27 and TRBJ2-3, with TRBD1 matching over 11 bases. Germline loops: CDR1 MNHEY, CDR2 SMNVEV (reference sequence). Losses at the gene ends were 5 bases for V and 2 bases for J; bases not matched to a gene: 9. The CDR3 loop spans 17 amino acids. The CDR3 nucleotides read TGTGCCAGCAGTGGGACAGGGGGTTCTTTACTCACAGATACGCAGTATTTT. Protein: CASSGTGGSLLTDTQYF.